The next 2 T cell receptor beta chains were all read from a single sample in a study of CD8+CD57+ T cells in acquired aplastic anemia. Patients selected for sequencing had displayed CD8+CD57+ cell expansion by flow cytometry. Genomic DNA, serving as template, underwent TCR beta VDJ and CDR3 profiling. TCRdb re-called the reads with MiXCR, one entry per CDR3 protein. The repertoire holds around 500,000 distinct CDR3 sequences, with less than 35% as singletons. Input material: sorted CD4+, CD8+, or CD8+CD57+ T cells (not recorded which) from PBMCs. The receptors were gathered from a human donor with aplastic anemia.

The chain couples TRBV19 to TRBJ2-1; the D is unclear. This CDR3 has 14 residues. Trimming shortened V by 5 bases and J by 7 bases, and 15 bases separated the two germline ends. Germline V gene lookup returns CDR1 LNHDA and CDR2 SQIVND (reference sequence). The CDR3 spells CASSALVGRNEQFF. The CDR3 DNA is TGTGCCAGTAGTGCCCTAGTGGGTAGGAATGAGCAGTTCTTC. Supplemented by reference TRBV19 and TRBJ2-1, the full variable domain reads DGGITQSPKYLFRKEGQNVTLSCEQNLNHDAMYWYRQDPGQGLRLIYYSQIVNDFQKGDIAEGYSVSREKKESFPLTVTSAQKNPTAFYLCASSALVGRNEQFFGPGTRLTVL.

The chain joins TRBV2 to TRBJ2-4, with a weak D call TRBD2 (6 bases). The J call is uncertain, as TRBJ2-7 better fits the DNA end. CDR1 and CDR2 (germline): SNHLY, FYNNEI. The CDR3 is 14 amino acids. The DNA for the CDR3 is TGTGCCAGCAGCTTACTGGGGGGATCCTACGAGCAGTACTTC. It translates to CASSLLGGSYEQYF.